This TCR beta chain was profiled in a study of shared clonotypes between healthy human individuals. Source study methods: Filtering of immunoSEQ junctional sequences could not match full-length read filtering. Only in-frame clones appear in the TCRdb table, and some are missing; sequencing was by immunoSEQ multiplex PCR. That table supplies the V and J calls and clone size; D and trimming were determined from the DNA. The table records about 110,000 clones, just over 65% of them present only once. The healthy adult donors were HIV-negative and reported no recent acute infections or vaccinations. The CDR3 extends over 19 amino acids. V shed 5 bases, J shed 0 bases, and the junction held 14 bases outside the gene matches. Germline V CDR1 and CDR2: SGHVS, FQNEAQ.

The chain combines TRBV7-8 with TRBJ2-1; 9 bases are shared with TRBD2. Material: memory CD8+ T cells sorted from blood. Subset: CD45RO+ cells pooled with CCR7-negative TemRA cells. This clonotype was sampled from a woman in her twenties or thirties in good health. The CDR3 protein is CASSRGTSTESSSYNEQFF. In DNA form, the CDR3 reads TGTGCCAGCAGCCGAGGGACTAGCACAGAATCTAGCTCCTACAATGAGCAGTTCTTC.